The clone carrying this T cell receptor beta chain occurred once. The antigen is not known. Germline V gene data show CDR1 as MNHNS and CDR2 as SASEGT. The CDR3 spans 14 residues. Trimming cost V 1 base and J 9 bases, with 13 bases left between them. This specimen comes from a study of cytomegalovirus exposure and HLA in healthy donors. General study results and limits: A later analysis found most CMV-associated TCR beta chains apparently HLA-restricted. Because they were indistinguishable, some V segments, including TRBV6-2 and TRBV6-3, were excluded. Reportedly, fewer N-insertions than the approximately 700-donor mean appeared in an Asian-associated ancestry cluster in a later analysis. In a later analysis, common viral pathogens appeared linked to several of the most significant clusters.

13 Jbeta primers and 60 Vbeta primers were used for the PCR. The protocol was immunoSEQ multiplex PCR, while the TCRdb copy is restricted to in-frame clones and leaves out a portion. This sample has some 120,000 clones, with approximately 70% found just once. The TCR comes from a young man in good health and CMV-seropositive. Source material: PBMCs. The rearrangement joins TRBV6-1 to TRBJ1-5; the D is unclear. The CDR3: CASSEVSSAGPQHF. As DNA, the CDR3 is TGTGCCAGCAGTGAAGTTAGCTCCGCGGGGCCCCAGCATTTT.